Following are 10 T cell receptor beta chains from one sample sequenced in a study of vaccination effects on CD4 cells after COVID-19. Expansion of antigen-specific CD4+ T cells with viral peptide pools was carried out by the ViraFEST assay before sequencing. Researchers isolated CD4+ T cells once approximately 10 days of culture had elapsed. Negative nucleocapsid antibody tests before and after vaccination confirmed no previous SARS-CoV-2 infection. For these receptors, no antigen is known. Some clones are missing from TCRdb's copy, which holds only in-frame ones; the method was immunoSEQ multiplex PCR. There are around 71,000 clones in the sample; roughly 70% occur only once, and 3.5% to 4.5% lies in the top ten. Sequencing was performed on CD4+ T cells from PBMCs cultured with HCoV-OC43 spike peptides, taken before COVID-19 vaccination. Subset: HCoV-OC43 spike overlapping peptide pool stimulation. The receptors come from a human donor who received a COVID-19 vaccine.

The CDR3 protein is CAWSVQAETQYF. In DNA, the CDR3 is TGTGCCTGGAGTGTACAAGCCGAGACCCAGTACTTC. The chain is built from TRBV30 and TRBJ2-5; D not resolved. The ends were cut back, 0 bases at V and 5 bases at J, with 7 bases in the middle. The CDR3 is made up of 12 amino acids. Germline lookup yields CDR1 GTSNPN and CDR2 SVGIG (reference sequence).

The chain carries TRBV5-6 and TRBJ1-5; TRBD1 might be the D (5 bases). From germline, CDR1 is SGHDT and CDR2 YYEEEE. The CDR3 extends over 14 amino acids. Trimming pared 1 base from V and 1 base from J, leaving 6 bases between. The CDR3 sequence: CASSLRGSNQPQHF. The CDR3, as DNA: TGTGCCAGCAGCTTGCGGGGGAGCAATCAGCCCCAGCATTTT. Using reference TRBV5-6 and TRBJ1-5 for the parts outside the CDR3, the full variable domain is DAGVTQSPTHLIKTRGQQVTLRCSPKSGHDTVSWYQQALGQGPQFIFQYYEEEERQRGNFPDRFSGHQFPNYSSELNVNALLLGDSALYLCASSLRGSNQPQHFGDGTRLSIL.

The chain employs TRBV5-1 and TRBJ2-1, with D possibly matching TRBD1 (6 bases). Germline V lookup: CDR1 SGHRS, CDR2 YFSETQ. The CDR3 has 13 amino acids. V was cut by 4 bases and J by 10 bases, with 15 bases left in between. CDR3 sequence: CASSSGTTWEQFF. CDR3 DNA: TGCGCCAGCAGCAGTGGGACAACGTGGGAGCAGTTCTTC.

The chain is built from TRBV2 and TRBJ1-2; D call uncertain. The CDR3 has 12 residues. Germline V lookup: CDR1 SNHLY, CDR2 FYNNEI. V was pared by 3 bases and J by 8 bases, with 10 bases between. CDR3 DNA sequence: TGTGCCAGCAGTGATCGGGCTGGGGGCTACACCTTC. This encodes CASSDRAGGYTF.

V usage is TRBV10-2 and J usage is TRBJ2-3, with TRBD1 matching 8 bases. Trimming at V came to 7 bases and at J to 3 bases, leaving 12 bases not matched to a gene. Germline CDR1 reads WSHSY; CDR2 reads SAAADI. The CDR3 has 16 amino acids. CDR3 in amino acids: CASTEGSGQGTDTQYF. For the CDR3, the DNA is TGCGCCAGCACCGAAGGGAGTGGACAGGGAACAGATACGCAGTATTTT.

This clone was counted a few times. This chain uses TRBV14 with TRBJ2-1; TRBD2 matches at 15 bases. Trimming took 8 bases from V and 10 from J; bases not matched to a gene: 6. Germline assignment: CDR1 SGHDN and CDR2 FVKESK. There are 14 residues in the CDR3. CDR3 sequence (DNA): TGTGCCAGCTCGGGACTAGCGGGGGGTAGAGAGCAGTTCTTC. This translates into CASSGLAGGREQFF. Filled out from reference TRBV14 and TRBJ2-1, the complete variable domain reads EAGVTQFPSHSVIEKGQTVTLRCDPISGHDNLYWYRRVMGKEIKFLLHFVKESKQDESGMPNNRFLAERTGGTYSTLKVQPAELEDSGVYFCASSGLAGGREQFFGPGTRLTVL.

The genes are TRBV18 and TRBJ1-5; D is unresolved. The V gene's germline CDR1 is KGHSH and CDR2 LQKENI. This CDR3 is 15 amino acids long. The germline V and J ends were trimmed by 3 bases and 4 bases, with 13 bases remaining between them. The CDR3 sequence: CASSPPGRANQPQHF. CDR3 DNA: TGTGCCAGCTCACCCCCTGGGCGCGCGAATCAGCCCCAGCATTTT.

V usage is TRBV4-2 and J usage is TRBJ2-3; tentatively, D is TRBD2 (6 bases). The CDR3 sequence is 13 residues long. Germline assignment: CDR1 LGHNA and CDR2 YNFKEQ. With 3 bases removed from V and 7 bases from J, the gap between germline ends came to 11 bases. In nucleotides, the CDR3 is TGTGCCAGCAGCCAGGGGGGTGGAAATACGCAGTATTTT. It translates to CASSQGGGNTQYF.

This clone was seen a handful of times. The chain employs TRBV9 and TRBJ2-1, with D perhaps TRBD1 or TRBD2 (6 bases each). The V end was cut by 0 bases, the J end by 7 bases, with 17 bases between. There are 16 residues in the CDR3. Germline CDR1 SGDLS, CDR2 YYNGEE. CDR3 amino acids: CASSVDGGGLLNEQFF. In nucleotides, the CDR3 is TGTGCCAGCAGCGTAGACGGGGGCGGCCTCTTGAATGAGCAGTTCTTC.

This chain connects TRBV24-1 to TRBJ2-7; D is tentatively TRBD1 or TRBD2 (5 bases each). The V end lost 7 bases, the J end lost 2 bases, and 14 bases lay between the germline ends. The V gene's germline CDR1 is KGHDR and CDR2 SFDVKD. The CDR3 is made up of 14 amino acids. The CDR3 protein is CATRDRDGTYEQYV. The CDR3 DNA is TGTGCCACCAGAGACCGGGACGGAACCTACGAGCAGTACGTC.